The 26 T cell receptor beta chains reported below all come from one sample, sequenced in a study of blood T cell repertoires in COVID-19. Repertoires were generated with immunoSEQ multiplex PCR, while TCRdb's copy carries only in-frame clones and drops some. The sample shows 70,000 or so clones, roughly four fifths of them seen only once. Material for sequencing was peripheral blood. The receptor source for this set is a man between 65 and 85 years old with acute or convalescent COVID-19.

The CDR3 sequence: CASSKNRDYQETQYF. DNA of the CDR3: TGTGCCAGCAGCAAGAACCGGGATTACCAAGAGACCCAGTACTTC. This chain uses TRBV21-1 with TRBJ2-5; TRBD2 is the table's D call and was not checked against the DNA. TRBV21-1 counts as a pseudogene. The CDR3 extends over 15 amino acids.

The rearrangement joins TRBV5-5 to TRBJ1-2; D remains unclear. V dropped 0 bases and J dropped 4 bases, with 7 bases sitting between them. This CDR3 comprises 13 residues. Germline lookup yields CDR1 SGHKS and CDR2 YYEKEE (reference sequence). CDR3 sequence reads: CASSLEGVYGYTF. The CDR3 DNA is TGTGCCAGCAGCTTGGAAGGAGTCTATGGCTACACCTTC.

The count of this clone is one. CDR3 nucleotide sequence: TGTGCCAGCAGTCGAGAGTGGGGGGGACCGGCCGGGGAGCTGTTTTTT. This sequence encodes CASSREWGGPAGELFF. V usage is TRBV2 and J usage is TRBJ2-2; 7 bases align to TRBD2. Trimming cost V 5 bases and J 6 bases; bases outside gene matches: 12. The germline CDR1 and CDR2 sequences are SNHLY and FYNNEI. CDR3 length: 16 residues.

This clone was seen a few times. V gene TRBV28 combines with J gene TRBJ2-1; maybe TRBD2 (6 bases). The CDR3 spans 15 residues. The V end was cut by 7 bases, the J end by 7 bases, with 20 bases between. From germline, CDR1 is MDHEN and CDR2 SYDVKM. CDR3 amino acids: CASNFSGGRRNEQFF. Here the CDR3 DNA reads TGTGCCAGCAATTTTAGCGGCGGGCGTCGGAATGAGCAGTTCTTC.

This clone came up a few times. The rearrangement joins TRBV2 to TRBJ1-2; perhaps TRBD1 as D (6 bases). The V and J ends lost 3 bases and 5 bases respectively, with 13 bases between them. CDR1 and CDR2 from the germline V gene are SNHLY and FYNNEI. CDR3 length: 14 residues. The CDR3 spells CASSEYRVSYGYTF. The CDR3, as DNA: TGTGCCAGCAGTGAGTACAGGGTATCATATGGCTACACCTTC.

Here the CDR3 reads CATSRGGTSGVYQETQYF. The CDR3 DNA follows: TGTGCCACCAGCAGAGGGGGGACTAGCGGAGTGTACCAAGAGACCCAGTACTTC. The chain joins TRBV15 to TRBJ2-5, with 11 nucleotides matching TRBD2. The CDR3 runs to 18 residues. CDR1 and CDR2 (germline): LNHNV, YYDKDF (reference sequence). V shed 1 base, J shed 0 bases, and the junction held 7 bases outside the gene matches.

This clone was found once. V is TRBV2 and J is TRBJ1-5, with TRBD1 matching over 11 bases. CDR1 SNHLY and CDR2 FYNNEI come from the germline V gene. The CDR3 covers 15 residues. With 6 bases clipped from V and 7 bases from J, the junction kept 8 bases outside the gene matches. This chain's CDR3 is CASRERTGGRQPQHF. The CDR3 nucleotides read TGTGCCAGCAGAGAACGGACAGGGGGCCGGCAGCCCCAGCATTTT.

The rearrangement uses TRBV11-2 and TRBJ2-1, with 9 positions matching TRBD2. The CDR3 spans 15 residues. Germline trimming cut 3 bases from V and 9 bases from J; bases unmatched to any gene: 9. Germline loops: CDR1 SGHAT, CDR2 FQNNGV. CDR3 region: CASSFVAGEWGEQFF. CDR3 coding DNA: TGTGCCAGCAGCTTTGTAGCGGGGGAATGGGGTGAGCAGTTCTTC.

V gene TRBV5-8 combines with J gene TRBJ2-3, with a possible D match to TRBD2 (5 bases). Germline V lookup: CDR1 SGHTS, CDR2 YDEGEE. V was trimmed by 2 bases and J by 0 bases, leaving 19 bases between them. The CDR3 sequence is 18 residues long. This chain's CDR3 is CASSFGKDRRASTDTQYF. For the CDR3, the DNA is TGTGCCAGCAGCTTTGGGAAAGACCGGCGGGCTAGCACAGATACGCAGTATTTT. Variable domain in full (rest from reference TRBV5-8 and TRBJ2-3): EAGVTQSPTHLIKTRGQQATLRCSPISGHTSVYWYQQALGLGLQFLLWYDEGEERNRGNFPPRFSGRQFPNYSSELNVNALELEDSALYLCASSFGKDRRASTDTQYFGPGTRLTVL.

The V call is TRBV7-9, the J call TRBJ1-5; 9 positions match TRBD1. This CDR3 region has 13 residues. V trimming: 10 bases; J trimming: 6 bases; junction bases outside the gene matches: 7. Looked up from germline, CDR1 is SEHNR and CDR2 is FQNEAQ (reference sequence). CDR3 loop: CAITQGAGQPQHF. CDR3 bases: TGTGCCATCACACAGGGGGCGGGTCAGCCCCAGCATTTT. The whole variable domain, remainder taken from reference TRBV7-9 and TRBJ1-5, is DTGVSQNPRHKITKRGQNVTFRCDPISEHNRLYWYRQTLGQGPEFLTYFQNEAQLEKSRLLSDRFSAERPKGSFSTLEIQRTEQGDSAMYLCAITQGAGQPQHFGDGTRLSIL.

V and J are TRBV5-1 and TRBJ2-1; 7 positions agree with TRBD1. This CDR3 region has 13 residues. The junction had 4 bases not matched to a gene; V was cut back by 4 bases and J by 6 bases. Germline CDR1 SGHRS, CDR2 YFSETQ. CDR3 sequence reads: CASSPGQRNEQFF. CDR3 bases: TGCGCCAGCAGCCCGGGACAGCGCAATGAGCAGTTCTTC.

The chain links TRBV11-3 to TRBJ2-7; TRBD1 aligns across 7 bases. Germline V gene data show CDR1 as SGHNT and CDR2 as YENEEA. The CDR3 has 14 amino acids. Trimming cost V 5 bases and J 0 bases; bases outside gene matches: 4. Here the CDR3 reads CASSPRDSSYEQYF. CDR3 bases: TGTGCCAGCAGCCCCCGGGACAGCTCCTACGAGCAGTACTTC.

This chain uses TRBV14 with TRBJ2-5, with D possibly matching TRBD2 (5 bases). V was trimmed by 0 bases and J by 0 bases, leaving 5 bases between them. Germline CDR1 SGHDN, CDR2 FVKESK. The CDR3 consists of 14 residues. The CDR3 sequence is CASSQEDYQETQYF. The CDR3 nucleotides read TGTGCCAGCAGCCAAGAGGACTACCAAGAGACCCAGTACTTC. Full variable domain (remainder filled in from reference TRBV14 and TRBJ2-5): EAGVTQFPSHSVIEKGQTVTLRCDPISGHDNLYWYRRVMGKEIKFLLHFVKESKQDESGMPNNRFLAERTGGTYSTLKVQPAELEDSGVYFCASSQEDYQETQYFGPGTRLLVL.

The V and J genes are TRBV25-1 and TRBJ2-1; possibly TRBD1 for D (5 bases). V lost 1 base, J lost 0 bases, and 10 bases lay in between. CDR1 MGHDK and CDR2 SYGVNS come from the germline V gene. The CDR3 covers 16 residues. The CDR3 sequence is CASSESQGSSYNEQFF. The CDR3 DNA reads as TGTGCCAGCAGTGAATCCCAGGGTAGCTCCTACAATGAGCAGTTCTTC.

The chain has TRBV3-1 (or the pseudogene TRBV3-2) and TRBJ2-1; 12 bases are shared with TRBD1. The CDR3 contains 15 residues. Germline trimming cut 4 bases from V and 6 bases from J; bases unmatched to any gene: 4. Germline values: CDR1 LGHDT, CDR2 YNNKEL (reference sequence). CDR3 DNA sequence: TGTGCCAGCAGCCCGGGACAGGGGGCAGGCAATGAGCAGTTCTTC. It yields the protein CASSPGQGAGNEQFF.

The chain's CDR3 is CASSSGQGGEKLFF. For the CDR3, the DNA is TGTGCCAGCAGCTCGGGACAGGGAGGGGAAAAACTGTTTTTT. This chain joins TRBV7-2 and TRBJ1-4, with 9 bases identical to TRBD1. Looked up from germline, CDR1 is SGHTA and CDR2 is FQGNSA. The CDR3 is 14 residues long. J was trimmed by 8 bases and V by 4 bases; bases with no gene match: 5.

This rearrangement joins TRBV27 to TRBJ2-1; maybe TRBD2 (6 bases). This CDR3 comprises 15 residues. Trimming shortened V by 7 bases and J by 3 bases, and 16 bases separated the two germline ends. Germline assignment: CDR1 MNHEY and CDR2 SMNVEV (reference sequence). CDR3 DNA: TGTGCCAGCACCTATAGCGGAGGGCACTACAATGAGCAGTTCTTC. Its protein is CASTYSGGHYNEQFF.

This clone appeared a few times. The chain joins TRBV6-6 to TRBJ2-1, with no clear D. CDR3 length equals 14 residues. Germline CDR1 MNHNY, CDR2 SVGAGI (reference sequence). Deletions cut 6 bases from V and 7 bases from J, with 16 bases between. The CDR3 spells CASSSSPHRNEQFF. The CDR3 DNA sequence: TGTGCCAGCAGCTCCTCCCCGCACAGAAATGAGCAGTTCTTC.

The V and J genes are TRBV7-3 and TRBJ2-7; no reliable D call. This CDR3 has 14 residues. V was cut by 2 bases and J by 2 bases, with 10 bases left in between. Germline V lookup: CDR1 SGHTA, CDR2 FQGTGA. The CDR3 reads CASSLADLPYEQYF. The CDR3 bases are TGTGCCAGCAGCTTAGCGGATTTACCCTACGAGCAGTACTTC.

V is TRBV28 and J is TRBJ2-3; 11 bases are a match to TRBD2. J gave up 0 bases and V 2 bases, and 4 bases lay outside the gene matches. This CDR3 has 17 residues. Germline V gene sequence: CDR1 MDHEN, CDR2 SYDVKM. The CDR3: CASSLQASGRSTDTQYF. The CDR3, as DNA: TGTGCCAGCAGTTTACAGGCTAGCGGGAGGAGCACAGATACGCAGTATTTT.

The chain is built from TRBV28 and TRBJ1-1, with TRBD1 identical over 7 bases. Germline CDR1 and CDR2: MDHEN and SYDVKM. CDR3 length: 13 amino acids. The V segment lost 5 bases and the J segment 1 base; nucleotides outside the gene matches: 1. The CDR3 sequence is CASSRQGNTEAFF. DNA of the CDR3: TGTGCCAGCAGTAGACAGGGGAACACTGAAGCTTTCTTT.

The chain is built from TRBV5-1 and TRBJ2-1, with 7 bases lining up with TRBD1. The junction had 7 bases not matched to a gene; V was cut back by 5 bases and J by 2 bases. The CDR3 is made up of 15 amino acids. In germline, CDR1 is SGHRS, CDR2 YFSETQ. The CDR3 DNA sequence: TGCGCCAGCAGTCTGGGACAGTTTGCCTACAATGAGCAGTTCTTC. Its translation is CASSLGQFAYNEQFF. The full variable domain, its missing parts supplied by reference TRBV5-1 and TRBJ2-1, is KAGVTQTPRYLIKTRGQQVTLSCSPISGHRSVSWYQQTPGQGLQFLFEYFSETQRNKGNFPGRFSGRQFSNSRSEMNVSTLELGDSALYLCASSLGQFAYNEQFFGPGTRLTVL.

The V gene is TRBV27, the J gene TRBJ1-5, with TRBD1 matching 7 bases. Trimming took 8 bases from V and 2 from J; bases not matched to a gene: 12. This CDR3 has 16 amino acids. Per germline, CDR1 MNHEY and CDR2 SMNVEV (reference sequence). Here the CDR3 reads CASGGYRGNGNQPQHF. In DNA form, the CDR3 reads TGTGCCAGCGGGGGATACAGGGGAAATGGCAATCAGCCCCAGCATTTT.

The count of this clone is one. The V gene is TRBV19, the J gene TRBJ1-2, with 7 positions matching TRBD1. Looked up from germline, CDR1 is LNHDA and CDR2 is SQIVND (reference sequence). The CDR3 is 13 residues long. The V gene end was trimmed by 4 bases and the J gene end by 10 bases; junction bases not matched to a gene: 9. The CDR3 DNA reads TGTGCCAGTAGTACCACCCGACAGGGCCTCTACACCTTC. Its translation is CASSTTRQGLYTF.

This clone was detected only once. The chain uses TRBV23-1 and TRBJ2-4, with TRBD2 as a possible D gene (6 bases). TRBV23-1 is sorted into the ORF group, with uncertain function. Trimming shortened V by 0 bases and J by 8 bases, and 17 bases separated the two germline ends. The CDR3 extends over 16 amino acids. Written as DNA, the CDR3 is TGCGCCAGCAGTCAATCGGTAAGGTCACGCGGGGACATTCAGTACTTC. This encodes CASSQSVRSRGDIQYF.

The chain carries TRBV7-2 and TRBJ1-2; 7 bases fit TRBD1. The V segment lost 5 bases and the J segment 4 bases; nucleotides outside the gene matches: 7. The CDR3 has 14 amino acids. Per germline, CDR1 SGHTA and CDR2 FQGNSA. This CDR3 is CASSDRQGTYGYTF. The CDR3 DNA is TGTGCCAGCAGCGATCGACAGGGCACCTATGGCTACACCTTC.